This record concerns one T cell receptor beta chain sequence. Its antigen remains unidentified. The data originate from a study of shared clonotypes between healthy human individuals. Whole-study findings and limits: Incomplete sequencing of sorted subsets was indicated by rarefaction despite large depth. Shared clonotypes: roughly 4.5% naive CD4, about 4% naive CD8, 2.3% memory CD4, about 0.41% memory CD8.

This CDR3 spans 14 amino acids. V dropped 7 bases and J dropped 7; count of bases not matched to a gene: 10. Germline loops: CDR1 MNHEY, CDR2 SMNVEV (reference sequence). Cells designated naive CD8 were CD45RO-negative and were positively selected for CCR7, with terminally differentiated effector memory CD45RA+ cells excluded. An assay was performed, and its level was deep. Clones were sequenced by immunoSEQ multiplex PCR, and TCRdb holds only the in-frame ones, with some missing. Altogether 1.5 million to 2.5 million clones are present, about 95% being singletons, with the ten largest covering 1% to 1.5%.

This chain connects TRBV27 to TRBJ2-1; 7 nucleotides line up with TRBD2. The TCR sequence derives from a man aged 18 to 30 in good health. Specimen: naive CD8+ T cells sorted from blood. This CDR3 is CASKVLGGLNEQFF. The CDR3 region has the DNA TGTGCCAGCAAGGTGTTGGGAGGGTTGAATGAGCAGTTCTTC.